The 27 T cell receptor beta chains reported below all come from one sample, sequenced in a study of beta chain features in type 1 diabetes. cDNA synthesis used the whole RNA isolate, giving expressed TCRB sequences. TCRdb's copy holds only in-frame clones and misses some; the assay was immunoSEQ multiplex PCR. The data contain approximately 250,000 clones, around 10% of them singletons. The specimen sequenced was naive CD4+ T cells from blood. The receptors originated from a woman aged 18-35 years in good health.

This clone was seen more than once but under ten times. CDR3 DNA: TGTGCCAGCAGTGGATCCGGGACAGTATCCTACGAGCAGTACTTC. This translates into CASSGSGTVSYEQYF. V is TRBV2 and J is TRBJ2-7; 7 bases align to TRBD1. This CDR3 region has 15 residues. Trimming at V came to 4 bases and at J to 1 base, leaving 7 bases not matched to a gene. CDR1 SNHLY and CDR2 FYNNEI come from the germline V gene.

The sample holds a few counts of this clone. CDR3 DNA: TGTGCCAGCAGCCAAGATCGAGGACGGGACTACGAGCAGTACTTC. Translation: CASSQDRGRDYEQYF. This chain connects TRBV4-2 to TRBJ2-7, with D perhaps TRBD2 (5 bases). CDR3 length: 15 amino acids. Germline loops: CDR1 LGHNA, CDR2 YNFKEQ. Trimming stripped 0 bases from V and 3 bases from J, with 12 bases between.

This clone came up a few times. This chain uses TRBV5-1 with TRBJ2-1, with TRBD2 identical over 10 bases. CDR3 length equals 16 residues. The junction had 13 bases not matched to a gene; V was cut back by 4 bases and J by 9 bases. In germline, CDR1 is SGHRS, CDR2 YFSETQ. The CDR3 protein is CASSPLVLAGLLEQFF. The CDR3 coding sequence is TGCGCCAGCAGCCCACTTGTACTAGCGGGATTGCTTGAGCAGTTCTTC. Variable domain in full (rest from reference TRBV5-1 and TRBJ2-1): KAGVTQTPRYLIKTRGQQVTLSCSPISGHRSVSWYQQTPGQGLQFLFEYFSETQRNKGNFPGRFSGRQFSNSRSEMNVSTLELGDSALYLCASSPLVLAGLLEQFFGPGTRLTVL.

The chain couples TRBV18 to TRBJ1-2; 9 nucleotides match TRBD1. The CDR3 covers 16 residues. In germline, CDR1 is KGHSH, CDR2 LQKENI. After removal of 2 bases from V and 0 bases from J, the junction contained 4 bases not matched to a gene. This chain's CDR3 is CASSPGTGRANYGYTF. In DNA, the CDR3 is TGTGCCAGCTCACCAGGGACAGGGCGAGCTAACTATGGCTACACCTTC.

The table lists this clone with a few counts. The chain combines TRBV5-4 with TRBJ2-7; TRBD2 agrees at 9 bases. Germline values: CDR1 SGHNT, CDR2 YYREEE (reference sequence). CDR3 size: 15 residues. V was clipped by 5 bases and J by 4 bases; unmatched bases: 10. The DNA for the CDR3 is TGTGCCAGCAGGCAGGATCCGGGACTAGCTTACGAGCAGTACTTC. This sequence encodes CASRQDPGLAYEQYF.

The V gene is TRBV6-5, the J gene TRBJ2-7, with TRBD1 matching 8 bases. V was clipped by 7 bases and J by 7 bases; unmatched bases: 12. This CDR3 spans 14 amino acids. CDR1 and CDR2 from the germline V gene are MNHEY and SVGAGI. CDR3 protein: CASNPTGALLEQYF. CDR3 coding DNA: TGTGCCAGCAACCCGACAGGGGCCCTCTTGGAGCAGTACTTC.

This clone was found a few times. The V call is TRBV5-1, the J call TRBJ2-1; 8 nucleotides align to TRBD2. CDR1 is SGHRS and CDR2 is YFSETQ in the germline V gene. After removal of 0 bases from V and 4 bases from J, the junction contained 6 bases not matched to a gene. There are 16 residues in the CDR3. CDR3: CASSLAGTRGYNEQFF. In DNA form, the CDR3 reads TGCGCCAGCAGCTTGGCGGGGACTAGAGGGTACAATGAGCAGTTCTTC. The whole variable domain, remainder taken from reference TRBV5-1 and TRBJ2-1, is KAGVTQTPRYLIKTRGQQVTLSCSPISGHRSVSWYQQTPGQGLQFLFEYFSETQRNKGNFPGRFSGRQFSNSRSEMNVSTLELGDSALYLCASSLAGTRGYNEQFFGPGTRLTVL.

This clone was found a few times. The V call is TRBV9, the J call TRBJ2-3; D is possibly TRBD1 (6 bases). This CDR3 comprises 14 residues. Trimming cost V 3 bases and J 11 bases, with 19 bases left between them. Looked up from germline, CDR1 is SGDLS and CDR2 is YYNGEE. The CDR3 loop reads CASSEPSWGTQQYF. The CDR3 DNA sequence: TGTGCCAGCAGCGAGCCCTCTTGGGGGACACAGCAGTATTTT.

A few counts support this clone. The V gene is TRBV2, the J gene TRBJ1-2, with TRBD1 matching over 10 bases. Germline V CDR1 and CDR2: SNHLY, FYNNEI. CDR3 size: 13 residues. With 4 bases clipped from V and 5 bases from J, the junction kept 1 base outside the gene matches. The CDR3 spells CASSAGQGYGYTF. In DNA form, the CDR3 reads TGTGCCAGCAGTGCGGGACAGGGGTATGGCTACACCTTC.

The CDR3, as DNA: TGCAGCGCCCCGGAGTTTAGCTATGGCTACACCTTC. Translated, it gives CSAPEFSYGYTF. The genes are TRBV29-1 and TRBJ1-2; D uncertain. The CDR3 is 12 residues long. The germline gives CDR1 SQVTM, CDR2 ANQGSEA. Trimming took off 7 bases at V and 4 bases at J, with 13 bases between the two ends.

The chain combines TRBV28 with TRBJ2-2; D possibly corresponds to TRBD2 (5 bases). The CDR3 extends over 14 amino acids. CDR1 and CDR2 from the germline V gene are MDHEN and SYDVKM. Trimming stripped 7 bases from V and 1 base from J, with 10 bases between. CDR3 coding DNA: TGTGCCAGCATCCCGGCGGGGAACACCGGGGAGCTGTTTTTT. This gives the protein CASIPAGNTGELFF.

This clone was counted between two and nine times. The chain couples TRBV18 to TRBJ2-2; a weak D match, TRBD2 (5 bases). V dropped 2 bases and J dropped 0 bases, with 13 bases sitting between them. The CDR3 is 17 residues long. From germline, CDR1 is KGHSH and CDR2 LQKENI. CDR3 coding DNA: TGTGCCAGCTCACCAAGGTTGAGCGGTTCGAACACCGGGGAGCTGTTTTTT. Its protein product is CASSPRLSGSNTGELFF.

This clone came up a few times. The rearrangement links TRBV30 to TRBJ1-1, with TRBD1 as a possible D gene (5 bases). Deletions cut 5 bases from V and 4 bases from J, with 14 bases between. CDR3 length: 13 amino acids. Germline-derived CDR1 and CDR2 are GTSNPN and SVGIG (reference sequence). CDR3 bases: TGTGCCTGGGCGGCAGGGCGGAGCACTGAAGCTTTCTTT. It yields the protein CAWAAGRSTEAFF.

The V gene is TRBV6-1, the J gene TRBJ1-5, with 8 bases fitting TRBD1. The V gene end was trimmed by 10 bases and the J gene end by 3 bases; junction bases not matched to a gene: 5. The CDR3 runs to 13 residues. The V gene's germline CDR1 is MNHNS and CDR2 SASEGT. The DNA for the CDR3 is TGTGCCATCACAGGGGGACTCAATCAGCCCCAGCATTTT. Protein product: CAITGGLNQPQHF.

This chain connects TRBV10-3 to TRBJ2-1; 12 nucleotides agree with TRBD2. With V trimmed by 6 bases and J by 8 bases, 8 bases remained unmatched. The CDR3 is 15 residues long. Germline V gene lookup returns CDR1 ENHRY and CDR2 SYGVKD. CDR3 amino acids: CAIRPLAGGFDEQFF. In DNA form, the CDR3 reads TGTGCCATCAGGCCTCTAGCGGGAGGGTTCGATGAGCAGTTCTTC.

This chain uses TRBV5-4 with TRBJ2-7; 11 bases are shared with TRBD2. The CDR3 extends over 15 amino acids. Germline V gene data show CDR1 as SGHNT and CDR2 as YYREEE (reference sequence). V trimming: 4 bases; J trimming: 2 bases; junction bases outside the gene matches: 5. This chain's CDR3 is CASSRTSGPPYEQYF. Here the CDR3 DNA reads TGTGCCAGCAGCCGGACTAGCGGGCCTCCCTACGAGCAGTACTTC.

The sample holds a few counts of this clone. The chain links TRBV5-1 to TRBJ1-1; possible D gene TRBD1, 5 bases. Trimming pared 4 bases from V and 1 base from J, leaving 11 bases between. Germline V gene lookup returns CDR1 SGHRS and CDR2 YFSETQ. This CDR3 has 14 residues. As DNA, the CDR3 is TGCGCCAGCAGCGAACAGGACCCGAACACTGAAGCTTTCTTT. Translated: CASSEQDPNTEAFF. Full variable domain (outside the CDR3, taken from reference TRBV5-1 and TRBJ1-1): KAGVTQTPRYLIKTRGQQVTLSCSPISGHRSVSWYQQTPGQGLQFLFEYFSETQRNKGNFPGRFSGRQFSNSRSEMNVSTLELGDSALYLCASSEQDPNTEAFFGQGTRLTVV.

The chain recombines TRBV2 with TRBJ2-3, with 8 bases fitting TRBD1. CDR3 length equals 14 residues. Germline trimming cut 7 bases from V and 0 bases from J; bases unmatched to any gene: 3. Per the germline V gene, CDR1 is SNHLY and CDR2 is FYNNEI. Here the CDR3 DNA reads TGTGCCAGCACACGGACAGGGAGCACAGATACGCAGTATTTT. Translated, it gives CASTRTGSTDTQYF.

V and J are TRBV6-4 and TRBJ2-1; tentatively, D is TRBD2 (7 bases). The CDR3 is 14 residues long. Germline lookup yields CDR1 MRHNA and CDR2 SNTAGT. V gave up 0 bases and J gave up 9 bases, with 12 bases separating them. CDR3 bases: TGTGCCAGCAGTGACTCGTGGGGGGGGCGTGAGCAGTTCTTC. It encodes CASSDSWGGREQFF.

This clone was counted a few times. V usage is TRBV30 and J usage is TRBJ1-5; D may be TRBD1 (6 bases). Germline loops: CDR1 GTSNPN, CDR2 SVGIG (reference sequence). The CDR3 is 15 residues long. Trimming removed 2 bases from V and 5 bases from J, with 16 bases in between. CDR3 in amino acids: CAWSTRGGWDQPQHF. Here the CDR3 DNA reads TGTGCCTGGAGTACCCGAGGGGGATGGGATCAGCCCCAGCATTTT.

The rearrangement joins TRBV7-9 to TRBJ1-1, with no clear D. The V end was cut by 3 bases, the J end by 7 bases, with 15 bases between. The germline V gene encodes CDR1 SEHNR and CDR2 FQNEAQ (reference sequence). This CDR3 contains 14 residues. This CDR3 is CASSFGLLGFEAFF. CDR3 coding DNA: TGTGCCAGCAGCTTTGGACTTCTCGGGTTTGAAGCTTTCTTT.

This clone was found a few times. DNA of the CDR3: TGTGCCAGCAGTGAACCGCGTATACAAGAGACCCAGTACTTC. Its translation: CASSEPRIQETQYF. The chain has TRBV25-1 and TRBJ2-5, with D hard to call. CDR1 is MGHDK, CDR2 SYGVNS, per germline. This CDR3 is 14 amino acids long. With 2 bases removed from V and 2 bases from J, the gap between germline ends came to 9 bases.

This chain uses TRBV7-8 with TRBJ2-7; 9 nucleotides line up with TRBD2. Germline CDR1 reads SGHVS; CDR2 reads FQNEAQ. J gave up 1 base and V 1 base, and 14 bases lay outside the gene matches. The CDR3 totals 19 residues. CDR3 protein: CASSLVVLLAGNGSYEQYF. DNA for the CDR3: TGTGCCAGCAGCTTAGTTGTTTTGCTAGCGGGAAATGGGTCCTACGAGCAGTACTTC.

At least ten counts were recorded for this clone. The chain uses TRBV7-9 and TRBJ2-1, with 11 bases aligning to TRBD2. CDR1 and CDR2 (germline): SEHNR, FQNEAQ (reference sequence). V shed 6 bases, J shed 8 bases, and the junction held 12 bases outside the gene matches. CDR3 length: 16 residues. Written as DNA, the CDR3 is TGTGCCAGCAGTCCACTAGCGGGGGTAGCTCGGGATGAGCAGTTCTTC. Translated, it gives CASSPLAGVARDEQFF. Variable domain in full (rest from reference TRBV7-9 and TRBJ2-1): DTGVSQNPRHKITKRGQNVTFRCDPISEHNRLYWYRQTLGQGPEFLTYFQNEAQLEKSRLLSDRFSAERPKGSFSTLEIQRTEQGDSAMYLCASSPLAGVARDEQFFGPGTRLTVL.

This clone was counted between two and nine times. The chain recombines TRBV18 with TRBJ1-5, with a tentative D call TRBD1 (6 bases). Germline assignment: CDR1 KGHSH and CDR2 LQKENI. The CDR3 consists of 16 residues. Trimming shortened V by 0 bases and J by 5 bases, and 14 bases separated the two germline ends. CDR3 sequence: CASSPPIIQGHQPQHF. DNA of the CDR3: TGTGCCAGCTCACCACCGATTATCCAGGGGCATCAGCCCCAGCATTTT.

This clone was counted only a few times. This sequence joins TRBV5-1 and TRBJ2-1; TRBD1 aligns across 11 bases. The V gene's germline CDR1 is SGHRS and CDR2 YFSETQ. V shed 2 bases and J 5 bases; nucleotides not matched to a gene: 3. This CDR3 spans 15 amino acids. Written as DNA, the CDR3 is TGCGCCAGCAGCTTCATGGACAGGGGGCACAATGAGCAGTTCTTC. It is translated as CASSFMDRGHNEQFF.

The CDR3 DNA sequence: TGTGCCAGCAGTTTAGACTACGGCTCTGGGGCCAACGTCCTGACTTTC. It encodes CASSLDYGSGANVLTF. The chain is built from TRBV27 and TRBJ2-6, with D perhaps matching TRBD2 (5 bases). Per the germline V gene, CDR1 is MNHEY and CDR2 is SMNVEV (reference sequence). V gave up 2 bases and J gave up 0 bases, with 8 bases separating them. The length of the CDR3 is 16 residues.